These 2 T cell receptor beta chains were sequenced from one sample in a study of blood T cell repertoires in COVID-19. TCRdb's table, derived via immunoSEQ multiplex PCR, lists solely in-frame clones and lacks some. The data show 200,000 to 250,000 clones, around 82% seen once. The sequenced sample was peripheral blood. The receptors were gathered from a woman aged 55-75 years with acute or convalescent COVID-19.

The CDR3 sequence: CASSENIAYEQYF. The CDR3 DNA reads TGTGCCAGCAGTGAAAACATCGCCTACGAGCAGTACTTC. This chain joins TRBV6-1 and TRBJ2-7; no firm D call. This CDR3 contains 13 residues. In germline, CDR1 is MNHNS, CDR2 SASEGT. Trimming pared 2 bases from V and 2 bases from J, leaving 7 bases between.

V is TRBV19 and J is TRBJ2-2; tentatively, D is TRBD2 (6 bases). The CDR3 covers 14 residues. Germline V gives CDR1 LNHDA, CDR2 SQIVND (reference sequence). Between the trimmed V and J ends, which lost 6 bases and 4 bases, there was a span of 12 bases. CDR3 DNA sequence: TGTGCCAGTAGGGACTACGGGTCCACCGGGGAGCTGTTTTTT. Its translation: CASRDYGSTGELFF. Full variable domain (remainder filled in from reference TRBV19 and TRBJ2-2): DGGITQSPKYLFRKEGQNVTLSCEQNLNHDAMYWYRQDPGQGLRLIYYSQIVNDFQKGDIAEGYSVSREKKESFPLTVTSAQKNPTAFYLCASRDYGSTGELFFGEGSRLTVL.